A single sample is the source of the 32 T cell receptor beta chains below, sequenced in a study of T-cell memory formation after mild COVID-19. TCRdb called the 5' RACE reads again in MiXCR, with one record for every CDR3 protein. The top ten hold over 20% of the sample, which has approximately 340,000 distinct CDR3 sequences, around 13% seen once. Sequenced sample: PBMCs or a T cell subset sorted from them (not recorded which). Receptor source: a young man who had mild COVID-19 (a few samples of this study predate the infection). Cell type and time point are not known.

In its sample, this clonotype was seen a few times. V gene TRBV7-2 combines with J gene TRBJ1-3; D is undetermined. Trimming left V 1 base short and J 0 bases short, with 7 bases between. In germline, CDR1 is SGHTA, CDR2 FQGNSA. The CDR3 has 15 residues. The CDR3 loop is CASSLVQNSGNTIYF. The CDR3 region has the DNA TGTGCCAGCAGCTTAGTACAGAACTCTGGAAACACCATATATTTT.

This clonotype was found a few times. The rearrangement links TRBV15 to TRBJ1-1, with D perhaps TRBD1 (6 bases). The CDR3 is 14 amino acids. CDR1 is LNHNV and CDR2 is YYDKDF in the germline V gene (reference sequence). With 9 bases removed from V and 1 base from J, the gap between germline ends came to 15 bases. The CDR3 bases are TGTGCCACGGGAGGGGGGCCCGGGAACACTGAAGCTTTCTTT. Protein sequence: CATGGGPGNTEAFF.

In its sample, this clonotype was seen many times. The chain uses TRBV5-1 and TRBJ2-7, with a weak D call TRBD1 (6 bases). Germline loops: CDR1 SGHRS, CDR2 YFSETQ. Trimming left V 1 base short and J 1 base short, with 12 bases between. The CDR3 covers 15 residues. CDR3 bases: TGCGCCAGCAGCTTGCTGGCAGGGGAATCCTACGAGCAGTACTTC. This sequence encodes CASSLLAGESYEQYF.

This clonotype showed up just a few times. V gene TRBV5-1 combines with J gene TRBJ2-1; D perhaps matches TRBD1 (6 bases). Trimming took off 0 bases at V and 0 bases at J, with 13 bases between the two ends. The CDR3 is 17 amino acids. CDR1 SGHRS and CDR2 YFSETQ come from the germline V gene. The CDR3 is CASSLAPQGTSYNEQFF. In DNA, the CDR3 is TGCGCCAGCAGCTTGGCCCCACAGGGTACCTCCTACAATGAGCAGTTCTTC.

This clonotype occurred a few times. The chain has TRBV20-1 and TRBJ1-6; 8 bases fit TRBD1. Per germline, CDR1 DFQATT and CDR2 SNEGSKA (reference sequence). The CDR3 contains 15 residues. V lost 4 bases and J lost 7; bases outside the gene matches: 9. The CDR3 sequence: CSATPPDRANSPLHF. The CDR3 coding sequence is TGCAGTGCTACCCCCCCGGACAGGGCGAATTCACCCCTCCACTTT.

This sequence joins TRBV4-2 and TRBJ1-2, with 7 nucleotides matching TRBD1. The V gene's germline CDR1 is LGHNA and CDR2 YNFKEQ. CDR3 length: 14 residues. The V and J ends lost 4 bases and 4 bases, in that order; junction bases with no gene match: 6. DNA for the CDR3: TGTGCCAGCAGCCGGGGACAGAGATCCTATGGCTACACCTTC. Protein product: CASSRGQRSYGYTF.

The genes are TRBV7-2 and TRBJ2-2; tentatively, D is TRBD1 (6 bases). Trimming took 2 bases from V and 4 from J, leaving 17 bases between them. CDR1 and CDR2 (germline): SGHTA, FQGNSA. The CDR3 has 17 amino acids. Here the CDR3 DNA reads TGTGCCAGCAGCTTAAGCTTGACCACAGGGCCCACCGGGGAGCTGTTTTTT. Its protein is CASSLSLTTGPTGELFF.

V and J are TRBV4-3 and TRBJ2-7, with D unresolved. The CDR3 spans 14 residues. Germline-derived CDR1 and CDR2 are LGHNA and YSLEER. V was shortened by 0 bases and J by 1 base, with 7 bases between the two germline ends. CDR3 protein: CASSQDLGSYEQYV. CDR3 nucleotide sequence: TGCGCCAGCAGCCAAGACCTGGGTTCCTACGAGCAGTACGTC.

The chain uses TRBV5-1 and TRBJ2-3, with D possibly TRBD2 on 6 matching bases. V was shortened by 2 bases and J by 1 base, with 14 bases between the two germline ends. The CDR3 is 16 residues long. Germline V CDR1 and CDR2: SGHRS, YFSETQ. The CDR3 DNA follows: TGCGCCAGCAGCTTCGAGAGTGGCGGGGGCACAGATACGCAGTATTTT. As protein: CASSFESGGGTDTQYF.

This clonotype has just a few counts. This chain's CDR3 is CASSLGPGVYEQYF. The CDR3 DNA reads as TGTGCCAGCAGCTTAGGTCCGGGGGTCTACGAGCAGTACTTC. The rearrangement links TRBV7-6 to TRBJ2-7; D might be TRBD2 (6 bases). This CDR3 is built from 14 residues. V lost 1 base and J lost 3, with 10 bases in between. CDR1 is SGHVS, CDR2 FNYEAQ, per germline. Supplemented by reference TRBV7-6 and TRBJ2-7, the full variable domain reads GAGVSQSPRYKVTKRGQDVALRCDPISGHVSLYWYRQALGQGPEFLTYFNYEAQQDKSGLPNDRFSAERPEGSISTLTIQRTEQRDSAMYRCASSLGPGVYEQYFGPGTRLTVT.

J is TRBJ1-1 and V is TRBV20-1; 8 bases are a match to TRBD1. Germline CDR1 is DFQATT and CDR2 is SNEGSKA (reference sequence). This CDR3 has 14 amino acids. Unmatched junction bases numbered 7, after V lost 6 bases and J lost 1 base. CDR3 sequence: CSAPTGGRNTEAFF. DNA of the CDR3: TGCAGTGCCCCAACAGGGGGGCGGAACACTGAAGCTTTCTTT.

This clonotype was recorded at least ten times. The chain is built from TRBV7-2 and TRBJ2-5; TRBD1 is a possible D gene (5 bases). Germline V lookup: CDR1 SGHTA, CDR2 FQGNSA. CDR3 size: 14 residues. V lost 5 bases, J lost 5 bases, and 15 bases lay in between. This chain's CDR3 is CASSVQGGGETQYF. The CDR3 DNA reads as TGTGCCAGCAGCGTCCAGGGTGGTGGTGAGACCCAGTACTTC.

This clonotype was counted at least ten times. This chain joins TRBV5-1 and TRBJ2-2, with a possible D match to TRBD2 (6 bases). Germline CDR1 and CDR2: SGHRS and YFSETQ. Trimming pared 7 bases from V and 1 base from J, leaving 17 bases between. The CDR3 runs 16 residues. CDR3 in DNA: TGCGCCAGCCGTCTCAGGTGGGGGGAGAACACCGGGGAGCTGTTTTTT. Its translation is CASRLRWGENTGELFF.

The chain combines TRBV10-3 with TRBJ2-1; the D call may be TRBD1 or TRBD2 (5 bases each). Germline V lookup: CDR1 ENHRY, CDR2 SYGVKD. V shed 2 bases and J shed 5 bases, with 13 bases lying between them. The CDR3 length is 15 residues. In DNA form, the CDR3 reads TGTGCCATCAGTGAGGCCCCGGGGCCCAACAATGAGCAGTTCTTC. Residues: CAISEAPGPNNEQFF.

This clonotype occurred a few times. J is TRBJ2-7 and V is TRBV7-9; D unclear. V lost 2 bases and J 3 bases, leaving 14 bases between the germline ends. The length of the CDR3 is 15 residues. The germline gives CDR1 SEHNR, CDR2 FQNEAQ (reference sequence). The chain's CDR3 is CASSLSPDGGYEQYF. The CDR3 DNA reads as TGTGCCAGCAGCTTATCCCCAGACGGCGGCTACGAGCAGTACTTC.

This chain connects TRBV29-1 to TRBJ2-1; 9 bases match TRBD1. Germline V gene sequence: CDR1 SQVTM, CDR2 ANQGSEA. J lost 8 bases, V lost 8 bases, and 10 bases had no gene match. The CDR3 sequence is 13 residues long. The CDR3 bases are TGCAGCCTTCGGACAGGGGACGATTATGAGCAGTTCTTC. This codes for CSLRTGDDYEQFF.

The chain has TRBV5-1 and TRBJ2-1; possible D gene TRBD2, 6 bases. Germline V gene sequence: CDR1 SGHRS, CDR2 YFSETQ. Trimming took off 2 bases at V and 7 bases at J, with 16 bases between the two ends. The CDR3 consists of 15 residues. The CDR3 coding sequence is TGCGCCAGCAGCTTATCTGGGGGAGGAGGAAATGAGCAGTTCTTC. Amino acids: CASSLSGGGGNEQFF.

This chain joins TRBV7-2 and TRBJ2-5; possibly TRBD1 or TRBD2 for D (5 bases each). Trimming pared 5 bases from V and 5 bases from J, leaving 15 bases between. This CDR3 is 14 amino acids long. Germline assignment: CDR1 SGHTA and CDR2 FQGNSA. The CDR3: CASSAGTSGETQYF. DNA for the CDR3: TGTGCCAGCAGCGCCGGGACCTCGGGGGAGACCCAGTACTTC. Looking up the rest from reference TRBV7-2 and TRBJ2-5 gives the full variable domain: GAGVSQSPSNKVTEKGKDVELRCDPISGHTALYWYRQSLGQGLEFLIYFQGNSAPDKSGLPSDRFSAERTGGSVSTLTIQRTQQEDSAVYLCASSAGTSGETQYFGPGTRLLVL.

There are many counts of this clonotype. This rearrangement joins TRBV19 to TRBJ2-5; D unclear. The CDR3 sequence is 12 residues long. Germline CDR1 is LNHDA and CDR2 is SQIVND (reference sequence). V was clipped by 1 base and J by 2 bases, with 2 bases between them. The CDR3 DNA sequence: TGTGCCAGTAGTATAGGTCAAGAGACCCAGTACTTC. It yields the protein CASSIGQETQYF.

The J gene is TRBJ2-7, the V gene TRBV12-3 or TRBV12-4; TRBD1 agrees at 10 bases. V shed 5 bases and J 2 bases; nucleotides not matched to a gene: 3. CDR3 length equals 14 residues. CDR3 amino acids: CASSQGQGTYEQYV. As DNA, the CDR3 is TGTGCCAGCAGTCAGGGACAGGGGACCTACGAGCAGTACGTC.

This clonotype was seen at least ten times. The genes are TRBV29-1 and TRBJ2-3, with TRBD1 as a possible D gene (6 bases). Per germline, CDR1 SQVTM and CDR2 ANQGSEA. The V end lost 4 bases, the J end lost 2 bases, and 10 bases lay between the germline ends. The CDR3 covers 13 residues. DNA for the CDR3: TGCAGCGTTGCGGACAGCTCCACAGATACGCAGTATTTT. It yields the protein CSVADSSTDTQYF.

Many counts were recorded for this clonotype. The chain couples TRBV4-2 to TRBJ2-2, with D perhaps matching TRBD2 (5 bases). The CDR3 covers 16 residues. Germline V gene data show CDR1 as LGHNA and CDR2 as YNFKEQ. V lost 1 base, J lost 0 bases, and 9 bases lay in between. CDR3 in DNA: TGTGCCAGCAGCCAAGCGGGGAACACGAACACCGGGGAGCTGTTTTTT. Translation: CASSQAGNTNTGELFF.

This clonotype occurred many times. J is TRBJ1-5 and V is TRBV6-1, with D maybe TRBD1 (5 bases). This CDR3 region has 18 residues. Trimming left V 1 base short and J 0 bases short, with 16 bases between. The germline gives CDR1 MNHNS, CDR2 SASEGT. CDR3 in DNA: TGTGCCAGCAGTGAAGGGGGCGCGTCCCTCTATAGCAATCAGCCCCAGCATTTT. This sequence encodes CASSEGGASLYSNQPQHF.

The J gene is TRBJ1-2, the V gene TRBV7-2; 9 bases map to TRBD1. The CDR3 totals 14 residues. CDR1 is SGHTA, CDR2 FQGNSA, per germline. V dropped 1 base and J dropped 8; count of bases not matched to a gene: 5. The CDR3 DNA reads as TGTGCCAGCAGCTTAGACAGGGGGCAAACGGGCTACACCTTC. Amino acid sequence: CASSLDRGQTGYTF.

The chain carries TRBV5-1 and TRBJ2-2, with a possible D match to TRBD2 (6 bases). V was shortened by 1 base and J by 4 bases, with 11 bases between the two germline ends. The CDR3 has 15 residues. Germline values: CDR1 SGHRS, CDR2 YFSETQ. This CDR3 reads CASSLWQGGTGELFF. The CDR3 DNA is TGCGCCAGCAGCTTGTGGCAGGGAGGCACCGGGGAGCTGTTTTTT.

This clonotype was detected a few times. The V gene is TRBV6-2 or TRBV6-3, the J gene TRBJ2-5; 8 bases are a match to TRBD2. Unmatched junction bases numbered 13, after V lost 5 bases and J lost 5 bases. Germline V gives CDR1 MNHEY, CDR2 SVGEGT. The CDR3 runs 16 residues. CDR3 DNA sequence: TGTGCCAGCAGTCCTCTGAGCGGGGGAGGCGTGGAGACCCAGTACTTC. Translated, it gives CASSPLSGGGVETQYF.

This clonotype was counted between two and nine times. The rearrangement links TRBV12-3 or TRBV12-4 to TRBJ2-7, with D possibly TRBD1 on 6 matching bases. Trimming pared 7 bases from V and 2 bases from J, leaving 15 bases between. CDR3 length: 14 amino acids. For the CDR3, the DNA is TGTGCCAGCACCTCAAGGACAGCCCCCTACGAGCAGTACTTC. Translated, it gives CASTSRTAPYEQYF.

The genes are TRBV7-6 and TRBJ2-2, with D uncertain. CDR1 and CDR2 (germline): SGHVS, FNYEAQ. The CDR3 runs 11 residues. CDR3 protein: CAIEASGELFF. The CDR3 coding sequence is TGTGCTATAGAGGCATCCGGGGAGCTGTTTTTT.

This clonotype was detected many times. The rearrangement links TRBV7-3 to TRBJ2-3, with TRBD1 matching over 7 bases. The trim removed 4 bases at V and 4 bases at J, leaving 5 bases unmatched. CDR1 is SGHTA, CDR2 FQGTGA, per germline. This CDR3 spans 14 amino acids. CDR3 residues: CASSSRTGPDTQYF. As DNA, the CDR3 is TGTGCCAGCAGCTCCCGGACAGGACCAGATACGCAGTATTTT. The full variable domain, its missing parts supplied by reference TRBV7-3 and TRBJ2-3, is GAGVSQTPSNKVTEKGKYVELRCDPISGHTALYWYRQSLGQGPEFLIYFQGTGAADDSGLPNDRFFAVRPEGSVSTLKIQRTERGDSAVYLCASSSRTGPDTQYFGPGTRLTVL.

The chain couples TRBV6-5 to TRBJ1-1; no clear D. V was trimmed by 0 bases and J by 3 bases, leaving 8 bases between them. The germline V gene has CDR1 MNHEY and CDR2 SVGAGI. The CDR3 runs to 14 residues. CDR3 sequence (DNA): TGTGCCAGCAGTTACTCGAAGGCTGACACTGAAGCTTTCTTT. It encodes CASSYSKADTEAFF.

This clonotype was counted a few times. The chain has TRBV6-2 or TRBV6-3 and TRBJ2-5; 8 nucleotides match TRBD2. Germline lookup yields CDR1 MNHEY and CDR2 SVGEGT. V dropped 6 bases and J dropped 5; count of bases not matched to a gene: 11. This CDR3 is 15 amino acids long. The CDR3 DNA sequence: TGTGCCAGCAGCCCGGCCGGGACTAGTATTGAGACCCAGTACTTC. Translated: CASSPAGTSIETQYF.

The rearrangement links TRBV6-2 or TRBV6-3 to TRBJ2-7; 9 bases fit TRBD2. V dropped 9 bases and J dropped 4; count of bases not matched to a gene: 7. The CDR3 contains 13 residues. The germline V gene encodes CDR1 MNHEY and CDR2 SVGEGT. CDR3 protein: CASSASGAYEQYF. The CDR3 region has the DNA TGTGCCAGTTCGGCTAGCGGGGCGTACGAGCAGTACTTC.